This TCR beta chain is drawn from a study of control samples from healthy donors and cancer patients. TCRdb's table, derived via immunoSEQ multiplex PCR, lists solely in-frame clones and lacks some. The sample lists approximately 59,000 clones, around 87% seen once, with roughly 13% in the top ten. Germline CDR1 and CDR2: SGHRS and YFSETQ. V was pared by 1 base and J by 6 bases, with 9 bases of the junction left unmatched. This CDR3 contains 16 residues. The receptor comes from a woman in her fifties or sixties with lung cancer. The chain is built from TRBV5-1 and TRBJ2-3; TRBD2 aligns across 9 bases. The sequencing input was PBMCs. DNA of the CDR3: TGCGCCAGCAGCTTGATGCCAGCGGGAGGCGGGGATACGCAGTATTTT. This encodes CASSLMPAGGGDTQYF.